The 10 T cell receptor beta chains below were found in one sample sequenced in a study of cytomegalovirus exposure and HLA in healthy donors. PCR amplification relied on 60 Vbeta primers (plus 13 Jbeta primers). Clones were sequenced by immunoSEQ multiplex PCR, and TCRdb holds only the in-frame ones, with some missing. The sample gives some 130,000 clones, over 60% of which show up once; around 0.92% is in the top ten. Sequenced input: PBMCs. The receptors were gathered from a human donor in good health.

The chain carries TRBV6-1 and TRBJ1-5; maybe TRBD1 (5 bases). Trimming took 6 bases from V and 7 from J, leaving 13 bases between them. CDR3 size: 13 residues. CDR1 is MNHNS, CDR2 SASEGT, per germline. The DNA for the CDR3 is TGTGCCAGCAGCATGGGGGGGGTCCAGCCCCAGCATTTT. Its protein product is CASSMGGVQPQHF.

Only a few counts were recorded for this clone. This rearrangement joins TRBV6-5 to TRBJ1-6; D may be TRBD1 (5 bases). The CDR3 length is 14 residues. CDR1 and CDR2 from the germline V gene are MNHEY and SVGAGI. The V gene lost 6 bases and the J gene lost 4 bases, with 10 bases spanning the gap. This CDR3 reads CASRDNSYNSPLHF. CDR3 DNA sequence: TGTGCCAGCAGGGACAATTCGTATAATTCACCCCTCCACTTT.

In this sample, this clone turned up a few times. The V and J genes are TRBV10-2 and TRBJ1-5; TRBD1 is a possible D gene (5 bases). This CDR3 is built from 15 residues. Trimming removed 1 base at V and 5 bases at J, with 12 bases between. Germline V gene lookup returns CDR1 WSHSY and CDR2 SAAADI. CDR3 coding DNA: TGCGCCAGCAGTGAGTTACGGGGGATGGATCAGCCCCAGCATTTT. It codes for CASSELRGMDQPQHF.

The CDR3 protein is CASSLRLAGGPGDTQYF. In nucleotides, the CDR3 is TGTGCCAGCAGCTTACGACTAGCGGGGGGGCCGGGGGATACGCAGTATTTT. V gene TRBV7-2 combines with J gene TRBJ2-3; 14 positions agree with TRBD2. V was pared by 2 bases and J by 6 bases, with 7 bases of the junction left unmatched. Germline V gene data show CDR1 as SGHTA and CDR2 as FQGNSA. CDR3 length equals 17 residues. The full variable domain, rest sourced from reference TRBV7-2 and TRBJ2-3, is GAGVSQSPSNKVTEKGKDVELRCDPISGHTALYWYRQSLGQGLEFLIYFQGNSAPDKSGLPSDRFSAERTGGSVSTLTIQRTQQEDSAVYLCASSLRLAGGPGDTQYFGPGTRLTVL.

This clone was recorded once. The chain has TRBV5-1 and TRBJ1-2, with TRBD1 matching 7 bases. The germline V gene encodes CDR1 SGHRS and CDR2 YFSETQ. The CDR3 is made up of 15 amino acids. Losses at the gene ends were 0 bases for V and 0 bases for J; bases not matched to a gene: 2. The CDR3 DNA is TGCGCCAGCAGCTTGGAAGGGACAGCTAACTATGGCTACACCTTC. This sequence encodes CASSLEGTANYGYTF.

In this sample, this clone turned up once. The CDR3 nucleotides are TGCGCCAGCAGCCCCCGGACTAGCGGGGGGCCGGGGTCCTACAATGAGCAGTTCTTC. This sequence encodes CASSPRTSGGPGSYNEQFF. V usage is TRBV5-1 and J usage is TRBJ2-1; 14 nucleotides match TRBD2. The CDR3 has 19 amino acids. CDR1 and CDR2 (germline): SGHRS, YFSETQ. J was trimmed by 1 base and V by 4 bases; bases with no gene match: 10.

This clone was seen a few times. The chain links TRBV9 to TRBJ1-4, with TRBD1 matching 7 bases. The germline gives CDR1 SGDLS, CDR2 YYNGEE. This CDR3 contains 16 residues. Unmatched junction bases numbered 9, after V lost 0 bases and J lost 7 bases. DNA for the CDR3: TGTGCCAGCAGCGTAGCTACGACAGGGTGGGGTGAAAAACTGTTTTTT. It codes for CASSVATTGWGEKLFF. The entire variable domain, with the rest obtained from reference TRBV9 and TRBJ1-4, is as follows: DSGVTQTPKHLITATGQRVTLRCSPRSGDLSVYWYQQSLDQGLQFLIQYYNGEERAKGNILERFSAQQFPDLHSELNLSSLELGDSALYFCASSVATTGWGEKLFFGSGTQLSVL.

This chain links TRBV5-6 with TRBJ2-1; a weak D match, TRBD2 (6 bases). The CDR3 runs 13 residues. V was shortened by 4 bases and J by 5 bases, with 10 bases between the two germline ends. Looked up from germline, CDR1 is SGHDT and CDR2 is YYEEEE. CDR3 nucleotide sequence: TGTGCCAGCAGCCAAGGCGGGGACAATGAGCAGTTCTTC. This gives the protein CASSQGGDNEQFF.

The rearrangement uses TRBV28 and TRBJ2-2; 8 bases align to TRBD1. CDR1 and CDR2 (germline): MDHEN, SYDVKM. The V and J ends lost 7 bases and 7 bases, in that order; junction bases with no gene match: 8. The CDR3 extends over 14 amino acids. Written as DNA, the CDR3 is TGTGCCAGCAATATCAGGGGGCCAAACGGGGAGCTGTTTTTT. Translated: CASNIRGPNGELFF.

The chain is built from TRBV9 and TRBJ2-2; a weak D match, TRBD1 (5 bases). Trimming took 4 bases from V and 4 from J, leaving 20 bases between them. The CDR3 totals 17 residues. In germline, CDR1 is SGDLS, CDR2 YYNGEE. The CDR3: CASSILPNGALTGELFF. The CDR3, as DNA: TGTGCCAGCAGCATACTACCGAATGGGGCTCTCACCGGGGAGCTGTTTTTT.